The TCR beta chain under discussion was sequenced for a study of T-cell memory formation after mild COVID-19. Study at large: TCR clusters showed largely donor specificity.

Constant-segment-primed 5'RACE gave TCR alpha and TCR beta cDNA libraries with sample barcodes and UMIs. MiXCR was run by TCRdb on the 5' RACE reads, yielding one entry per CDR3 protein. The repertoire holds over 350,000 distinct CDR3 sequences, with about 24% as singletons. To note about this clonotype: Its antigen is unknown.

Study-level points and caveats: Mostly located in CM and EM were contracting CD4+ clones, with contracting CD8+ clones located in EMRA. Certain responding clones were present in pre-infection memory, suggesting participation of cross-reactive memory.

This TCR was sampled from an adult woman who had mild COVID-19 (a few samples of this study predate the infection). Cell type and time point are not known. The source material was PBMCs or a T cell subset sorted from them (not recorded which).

The CDR3 spells CSAQRQGMNEQFF. In DNA, the CDR3 is TGCAGCGCCCAAAGGCAGGGGATGAATGAGCAGTTCTTC. The rearrangement uses TRBV29-1 and TRBJ2-1; weak D call: TRBD1 (6 bases). V lost 7 bases, J lost 7 bases, and 17 bases lay in between. Germline loops: CDR1 SQVTM, CDR2 ANQGSEA. This CDR3 is 13 amino acids long.